This T cell receptor (beta chain) was captured by sequencing in a study of early T cells in non-severe SARS-CoV-2 infection (dated by TCRdb to 2020 to 2023). Concerning the study at large: Bulk RNA from unsorted whole blood was used for TCR sequencing, so alpha and beta chains could not be paired.

Trimming takes 5 bases off V and 3 bases off J; junction bases not matched to a gene: 8. From the germline V gene, CDR1 is SGHAT and CDR2 is FQNNGV. The CDR3 sequence holds 16 residues, the cysteine and phenylalanine included. Of the read, only the CDR3 DNA is kept; its 48 bases are in frame from base 1. Library method: 5' RACE. Reads for this sample came from a NextSeq 500. The TCR library protocol attached unique molecular identifiers to individual cDNA molecules to correct for sequencing error and PCR bias. TCR alpha and beta chains were both sequenced, and the abundances of alpha and beta sequences in each sample were closely correlated with each other. In the source study's methods: Decombinator V4 was used to annotate the V gene, J gene and CDR3 of the TCR sequences. TCRs were defined as expanded if a significant change between any two time points was detected under a Poisson model with p below 0.0001. TCR abundances were normalised to the total number of TCRs sequenced in each sample and reported as counts per million. MAIT TCRs were defined by TRAV1-2 paired with TRAJ12, TRAJ20 or TRAJ33, and iNKT TCRs by TRAV10 paired with TRAJ18. VDJdb, accessed on 1 November 2021, was searched for TCRs annotated for CMV, EBV and SARS-CoV-2, and TCRs annotated for more than one antigen were excluded. The raw public reads went through TCRdb reprocessing: fastp at Q25, MiXCR clone calling, in-frame beta chains kept. CDR3 protein sequences are deduplicated, and each keeps its most common genes and DNA. None of the V and J calls come from the authors' own analysis; TCRdb made them. The sample contains about 69,000 distinct CDR3 sequences, about 9.4% of them found a single time. Less than 6.5% of the sample rests with the top ten.

This clonotype was recorded at least ten times. What this receptor recognizes is not known. Per-nucleotide qualities are absent, and no much larger clonotype sits a single base away. The research as a whole found: VDJdb matching was skewed toward anti-spike CD8 responses, so virus-specific expansions were likely underestimated and private and CD4 specificities were missed.

Set within a cohort of healthcare workers in London, UK, this nested case-control study involved weekly PCR testing of nasopharyngeal swabs along with blood sampling. Between 23 and 31 March 2020, the week of the UK lockdown, healthcare workers were enrolled and then followed up weekly for as long as 16 weeks. The receptor was isolated from an adult who was a healthcare worker with PCR-confirmed SARS-CoV-2 infection or an uninfected control (not recorded which). Material: whole blood. The V and J segments used are TRBV11-2 and TRBJ2-5; TRBD2 agrees with 11 junctional bases. The sequenced DNA: TGTGCCAGCAGCCTCTCAGTAGCGGGAGGGAAAGAGACCCAGTACTTC. This is translated as CASSLSVAGGKETQYF.